The rows below give T cell receptor beta chains drawn from one sample of a study of blood T cell repertoires in COVID-19. The repertoire was sequenced with immunoSEQ multiplex PCR; TCRdb's copy has only in-frame clones and lacks some. The sample records about 76,000 clones, 80% to 90% being singletons. The source material was peripheral blood. The receptors come from a woman in her sixties with acute or convalescent COVID-19. Each CDR3 is given with its conserved first and last residue. The D gene is left open where the match is weak. Clone size, where shown, is once, few, many, or a class for clones that have expanded.

>-|TRBJ2-3|TRBV6-5|-
TGTGCCAGCAGTTACTGGCGGGGCAGCACAGATACGCAGTATTTT
CASSYWRGSTDTQYF
>-|TRBJ1-2|TRBV7-2|-
TGTGCCAGCAGCCCCTCCCAGAGGTATGGCTACACCTTC
CASSPSQRYGYTF
>-|TRBJ2-1|TRBV18|-
TGTGCCAGCTCACCTGTGGTCTCCGGGCAGGGGAACAATGAGCAGTTCTTC
CASSPVVSGQGNNEQFF
>TRBD1|TRBJ1-3|TRBV28|-
TGTGCCAGCACCCTGACAGGGGATGGAAACACCATATATTTT
CASTLTGDGNTIYF
>-|TRBJ1-3|TRBV6-6|-
TGTGCCAGCAGTTCTCCGGGATCTGGAAACACCATATATTTT
CASSSPGSGNTIYF
>-|TRBJ2-7|TRBV5-4|-
TGTGCCAGCAGCTCAGAAACTAGGGTTTCCTACGAGCAGTACTTC
CASSSETRVSYEQYF
>TRBD1|TRBJ2-1|TRBV7-7|-
TGTGCTAGCAGCTTTGACAGGGGAGGCAATGAGCAGTTCTTC
CASSFDRGGNEQFF
>-|TRBJ2-3|TRBV27|-
TGTGCCAGCCAGGGTAGCACAGATACGCAGTATTTT
CASQGSTDTQYF
>TRBD1|TRBJ1-4|TRBV19|-
TGTGCCAGTAGTTTACCGGGACAGCAAAATGAAAAACTGTTTTTT
CASSLPGQQNEKLFF
>-|TRBJ1-2|TRBV19|-
TGTGCCAGTAGTATAGATCTAAGCCGAAACTATGGCTACACCTTC
CASSIDLSRNYGYTF
>-|TRBJ2-2|TRBV7-6|-
TGTGCCAGCAGCTTAAGTGGAAGGGGAACCGGGGAGCTGTTTTTT
CASSLSGRGTGELFF
>-|TRBJ2-3|TRBV11-2|-
TGTGCCAGCAGCTTAGAGACAGCAGATACGCAGTATTTT
CASSLETADTQYF
>TRBD1|TRBJ1-4|TRBV5-4|-
TGTGCCAGCAGCACAAGGACAGGGATTGGAGCAACTAATGAAAAACTGTTTTTT
CASSTRTGIGATNEKLFF
>TRBD2|TRBJ2-3|TRBV30|-
TGTGCCTGGAGTGATCGGGGGGGGATAGATACGCAGTATTTT
CAWSDRGGIDTQYF
>TRBD1|TRBJ2-4|TRBV7-9|-
TGTGCCAGCGTTAGGACAGGGAATTTAGAAGCCAAAAACATTCAGTACTTC
CASVRTGNLEAKNIQYF
>-|TRBJ2-7|TRBV5-4|-
TGTGCCAGCAGCCCTCGGCGCGGGTTGGCCTACGAGCAGTACTTC
CASSPRRGLAYEQYF
>-|TRBJ2-3|TRBV6-5|few
TGTGCCAGCAGTTACGAAGGGGGGGGCCGGGATACGCAGTATTTT
CASSYEGGGRDTQYF
>-|TRBJ1-1|TRBV3-1/TRBV3-2|-
TGTGCCAGCAGCCAAGGGGGCAGGACTGAAGCTTTCTTT
CASSQGGRTEAFF
>TRBD2|TRBJ2-1|TRBV7-2|-
TGTGCCAGCACCCCGGCTAGCGGGGGAAATGAGCAGTTCTTC
CASTPASGGNEQFF
>-|TRBJ1-4|TRBV12-2|-
TGTGCAAGTCCTTGGTCCGTTCCGGGCAGGGGTAATGAAAAACTGTTTTTT
CASPWSVPGRGNEKLFF
>-|TRBJ1-5|TRBV4-3|-
TGCGCCAGCAGCCAAGATCGGGACATCAAACAGCCCCAGCATTTT
CASSQDRDIKQPQHF
>TRBD1|TRBJ1-1|TRBV27|-
TGTGCCAGCAGACCGGACAGGAGCGTGATGGACACTGAAGCTTTCTTT
CASRPDRSVMDTEAFF
>TRBD1|TRBJ2-2|TRBV7-9|-
TGTGCCAGCAGACCGGGACAGGCCAACACCGGGGAGCTGTTTTTT
CASRPGQANTGELFF
>TRBD1|TRBJ2-1|TRBV2|-
TGTGCCAGCAGTGCACGGACAGGGGGCCTTCATGAGCAGTTCTTC
CASSARTGGLHEQFF
>TRBD1|TRBJ1-6|TRBV7-9|few
TGTGCCAGCAGCTTAAGATCGGGACAGTCTAATTCACCCCTCCACTTT
CASSLRSGQSNSPLHF
>-|TRBJ1-4|TRBV10-2|few
TGCGCCAGCAGTGAGAATAGGCGACAGCTTAATGAAAAACTGTTTTTT
CASSENRRQLNEKLFF
>TRBD2|TRBJ2-2|TRBV18|-
TGTGCCAGCTCACCATTGTATACAGCGGGGGCGCCCACCGGGGAGCTGTTTTTT
CASSPLYTAGAPTGELFF
>TRBD1|TRBJ2-1|TRBV7-8|once
TGTGCCAGCAGCTTGGGTGACAGGGGGCGCATTTATGAGCAGTTCTTC
CASSLGDRGRIYEQFF